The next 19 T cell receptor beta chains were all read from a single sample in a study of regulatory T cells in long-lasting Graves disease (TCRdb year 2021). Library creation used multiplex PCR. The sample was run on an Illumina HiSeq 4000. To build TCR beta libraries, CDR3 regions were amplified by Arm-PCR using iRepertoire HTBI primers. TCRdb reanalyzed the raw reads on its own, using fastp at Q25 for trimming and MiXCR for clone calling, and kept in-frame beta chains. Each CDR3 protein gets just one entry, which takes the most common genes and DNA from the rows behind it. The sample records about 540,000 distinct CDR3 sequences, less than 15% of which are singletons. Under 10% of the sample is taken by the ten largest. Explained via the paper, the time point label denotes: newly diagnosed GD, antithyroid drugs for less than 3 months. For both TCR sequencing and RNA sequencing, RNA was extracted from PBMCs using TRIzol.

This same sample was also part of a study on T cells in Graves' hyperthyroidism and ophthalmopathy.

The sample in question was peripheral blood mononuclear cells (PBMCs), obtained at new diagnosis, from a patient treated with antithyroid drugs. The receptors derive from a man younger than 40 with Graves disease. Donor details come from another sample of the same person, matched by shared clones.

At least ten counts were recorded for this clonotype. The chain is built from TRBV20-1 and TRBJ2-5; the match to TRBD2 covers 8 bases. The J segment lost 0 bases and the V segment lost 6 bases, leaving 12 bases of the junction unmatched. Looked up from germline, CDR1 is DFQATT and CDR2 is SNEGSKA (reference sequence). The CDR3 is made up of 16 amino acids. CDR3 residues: CSATAGASANQETQYF. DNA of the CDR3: TGCAGTGCGACAGCGGGGGCTAGCGCGAACCAAGAGACCCAGTACTTC.

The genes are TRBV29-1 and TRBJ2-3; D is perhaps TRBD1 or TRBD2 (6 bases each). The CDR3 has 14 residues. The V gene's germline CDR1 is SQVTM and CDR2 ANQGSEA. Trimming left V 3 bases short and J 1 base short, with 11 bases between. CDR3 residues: CSVEKGEGTDTQYF. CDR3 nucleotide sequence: TGCAGCGTTGAGAAGGGGGAGGGCACAGATACGCAGTATTTT.

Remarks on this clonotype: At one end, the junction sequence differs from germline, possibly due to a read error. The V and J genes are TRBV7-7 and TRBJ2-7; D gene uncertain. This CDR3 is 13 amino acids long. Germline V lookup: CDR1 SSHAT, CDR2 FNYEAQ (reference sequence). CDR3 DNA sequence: TGTGCCAGCAGCCCCGGAAGCTCCTACGAGCAGCACTTC. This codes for CASSPGSSYEQHF.

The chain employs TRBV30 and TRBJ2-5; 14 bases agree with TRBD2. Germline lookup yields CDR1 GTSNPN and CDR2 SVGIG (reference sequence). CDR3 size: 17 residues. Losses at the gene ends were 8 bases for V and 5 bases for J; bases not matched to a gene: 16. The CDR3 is CAAGTSGSGMSGETQYF. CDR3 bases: TGTGCCGCCGGGACTAGCGGGAGTGGAATGTCGGGGGAGACCCAGTACTTC.

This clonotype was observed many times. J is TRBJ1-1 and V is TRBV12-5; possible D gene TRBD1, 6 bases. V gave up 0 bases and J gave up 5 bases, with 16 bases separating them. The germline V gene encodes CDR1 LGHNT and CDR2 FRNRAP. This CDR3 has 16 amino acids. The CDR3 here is CASGLVYVGGSTEAFF. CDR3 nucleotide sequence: TGTGCTAGTGGTTTGGTATATGTGGGGGGCTCTACTGAAGCTTTCTTT.

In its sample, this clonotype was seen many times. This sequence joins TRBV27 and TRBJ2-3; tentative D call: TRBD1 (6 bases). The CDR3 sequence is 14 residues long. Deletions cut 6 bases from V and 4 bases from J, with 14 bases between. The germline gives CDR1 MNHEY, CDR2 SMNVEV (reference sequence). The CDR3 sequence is CASSVQGKADTQYF. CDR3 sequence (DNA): TGTGCCAGCAGCGTTCAGGGGAAGGCAGATACGCAGTATTTT.

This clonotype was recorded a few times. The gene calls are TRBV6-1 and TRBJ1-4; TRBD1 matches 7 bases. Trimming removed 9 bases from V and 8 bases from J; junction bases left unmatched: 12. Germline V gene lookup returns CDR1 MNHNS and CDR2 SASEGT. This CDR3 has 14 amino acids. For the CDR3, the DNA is TGTGCCAGTAGAAAGACAGGGCCTGCCGAAAAACTGTTTTTT. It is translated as CASRKTGPAEKLFF.

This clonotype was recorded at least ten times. The CDR3 coding sequence is TGTGCCATCAGTGGAGGGAAGGGCTATGGCTACACCTTC. Translated: CAISGGKGYGYTF. The chain recombines TRBV10-3 with TRBJ1-2, with unresolved D. V dropped 4 bases and J dropped 4 bases, with 10 bases sitting between them. This CDR3 spans 13 amino acids. CDR1 and CDR2 from the germline V gene are ENHRY and SYGVKD.

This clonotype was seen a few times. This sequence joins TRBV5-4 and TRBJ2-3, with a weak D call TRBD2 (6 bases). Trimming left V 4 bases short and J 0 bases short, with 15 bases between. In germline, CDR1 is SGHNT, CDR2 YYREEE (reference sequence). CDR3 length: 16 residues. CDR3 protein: CASSIPGSGSTDTQYF. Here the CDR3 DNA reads TGTGCCAGCAGCATCCCGGGGAGCGGGAGCACAGATACGCAGTATTTT.

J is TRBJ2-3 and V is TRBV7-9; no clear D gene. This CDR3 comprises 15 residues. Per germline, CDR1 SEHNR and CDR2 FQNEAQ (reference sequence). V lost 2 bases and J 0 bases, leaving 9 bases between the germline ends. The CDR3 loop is CASSLMASSTDTQYF. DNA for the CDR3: TGTGCCAGCAGCTTAATGGCGTCGAGCACAGATACGCAGTATTTT.

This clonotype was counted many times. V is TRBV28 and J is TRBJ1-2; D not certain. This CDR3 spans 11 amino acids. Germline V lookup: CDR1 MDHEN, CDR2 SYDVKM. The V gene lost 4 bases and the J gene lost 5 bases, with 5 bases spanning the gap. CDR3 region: CASSSHYGYTF. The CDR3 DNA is TGTGCCAGCAGTTCCCATTATGGCTACACCTTC.

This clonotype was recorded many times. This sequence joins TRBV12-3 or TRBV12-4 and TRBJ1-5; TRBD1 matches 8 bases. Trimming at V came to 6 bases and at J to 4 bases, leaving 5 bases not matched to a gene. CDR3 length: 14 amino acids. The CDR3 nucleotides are TGTGCCAGCAGCCCGGGACAGGTAAATCAGCCCCAGCATTTT. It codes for CASSPGQVNQPQHF.

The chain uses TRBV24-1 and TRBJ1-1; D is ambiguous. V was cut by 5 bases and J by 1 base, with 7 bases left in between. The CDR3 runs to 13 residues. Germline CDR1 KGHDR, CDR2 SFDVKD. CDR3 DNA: TGTGCCACCAGTGGAAGGGCGAACACTGAAGCTTTCTTT. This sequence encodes CATSGRANTEAFF.

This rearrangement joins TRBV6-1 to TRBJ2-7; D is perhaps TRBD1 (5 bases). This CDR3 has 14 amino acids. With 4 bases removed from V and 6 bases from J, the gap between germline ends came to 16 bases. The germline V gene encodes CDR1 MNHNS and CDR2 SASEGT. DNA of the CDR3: TGTGCCAGCAGTGTCCCCCAGGGAAGCAGCGAGCAGTACTTC. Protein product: CASSVPQGSSEQYF.

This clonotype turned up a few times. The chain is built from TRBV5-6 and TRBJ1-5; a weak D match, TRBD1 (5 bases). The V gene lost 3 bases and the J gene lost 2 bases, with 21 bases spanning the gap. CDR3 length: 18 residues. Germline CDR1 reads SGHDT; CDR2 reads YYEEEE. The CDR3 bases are TGTGCCAGCAGCTCCGGCGGGGGTGCGGTACAGGGCAATCAGCCCCAGCATTTT. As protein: CASSSGGGAVQGNQPQHF. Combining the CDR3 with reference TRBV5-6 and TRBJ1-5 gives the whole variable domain DAGVTQSPTHLIKTRGQQVTLRCSPKSGHDTVSWYQQALGQGPQFIFQYYEEEERQRGNFPDRFSGHQFPNYSSELNVNALLLGDSALYLCASSSGGGAVQGNQPQHFGDGTRLSIL.

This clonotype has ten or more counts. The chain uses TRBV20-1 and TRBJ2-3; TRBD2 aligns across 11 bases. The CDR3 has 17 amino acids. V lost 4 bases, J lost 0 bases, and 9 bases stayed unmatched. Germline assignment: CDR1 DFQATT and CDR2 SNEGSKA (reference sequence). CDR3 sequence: CSATGTSGYSSTDTQYF. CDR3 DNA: TGCAGTGCTACAGGGACTAGCGGATATTCTAGCACAGATACGCAGTATTTT.

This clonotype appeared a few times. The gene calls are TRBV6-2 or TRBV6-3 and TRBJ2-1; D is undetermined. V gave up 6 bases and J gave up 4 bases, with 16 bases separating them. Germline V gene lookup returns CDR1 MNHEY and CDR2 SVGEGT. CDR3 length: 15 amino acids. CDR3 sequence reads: CASSQREYRYNEQFF. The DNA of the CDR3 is TGTGCCAGCAGCCAGAGAGAGTATAGGTACAATGAGCAGTTCTTC.

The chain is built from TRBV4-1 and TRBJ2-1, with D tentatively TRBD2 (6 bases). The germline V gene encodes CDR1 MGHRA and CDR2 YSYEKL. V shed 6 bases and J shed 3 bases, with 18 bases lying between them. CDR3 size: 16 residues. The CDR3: CASRDFSGGVYNEQFF. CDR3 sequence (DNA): TGCGCCAGCAGGGATTTTAGCGGAGGGGTCTACAATGAGCAGTTCTTC.

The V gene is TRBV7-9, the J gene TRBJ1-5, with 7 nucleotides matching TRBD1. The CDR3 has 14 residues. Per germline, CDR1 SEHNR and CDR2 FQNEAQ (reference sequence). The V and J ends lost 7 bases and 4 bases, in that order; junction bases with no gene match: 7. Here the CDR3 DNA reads TGTGCCAGCACCCCCGACAGGGAGAATCAGCCCCAGCATTTT. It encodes CASTPDRENQPQHF.